The rows below give T cell receptor beta chains drawn from one sample of a study of T cells in Graves' hyperthyroidism and ophthalmopathy. A single record per CDR3 protein comes from TCRdb applying MiXCR to the multiplex PCR reads. The sample includes 490,000 or so distinct CDR3 sequences, about 46% seen only once; the top ten take about two fifths. The sample was peripheral blood or thyroid tissue (not recorded which). The receptor source for this set is an adult woman with Graves' disease, either hyperthyroidism or ophthalmopathy (not recorded which). The CDR3 runs from the conserved cysteine through the conserved F or W. A D gene is named only where the DNA matches it firmly. Where a row states a size, it is once, few, many or the class of an expanded clone; other rows omit it.

CDR3 length,D gene,V gene,clone size,J gene,CDR3 DNA,CDR3 protein
12,TRBD1,TRBV7-9,.,TRBJ1-2,TGTGCCAGCAGCCTGACAGGGAATGGCTACACCTTC,CASSLTGNGYTF
18,TRBD2,TRBV5-1,.,TRBJ2-2,TGCGCCAGCAGCAGAAGCGGGAGGGCCCTCGCGAACACCGGGGAGCTGTTTTTT,CASSRSGRALANTGELFF
14,TRBD2,TRBV5-6,.,TRBJ2-3,TGTGCCAGCAGCATGACTAGCGGGACAGATACGCAGTATTTT,CASSMTSGTDTQYF
15,TRBD1,TRBV24-1,once,TRBJ2-7,TGTGCCACCAGTGAATCGGGACAGAGCTCCCACGAGCAGTACTTC,CATSESGQSSHEQYF
14,.,TRBV29-1,.,TRBJ1-2,TGCAGCGTTGAGGACGCATCCCTGATCTCTGGAAACACCTTC,CSVEDASLISGNTF
14,TRBD1,TRBV6-1,few,TRBJ2-7,TGTGCCATAAAGGTTAGGGACAGCCCCTACGAGCAGTACTTC,CAIKVRDSPYEQYF
11,.,TRBV24-1,once,TRBJ2-5,TGTGCCACGCAGGGTTGGGAGACCCAGTACTTC,CATQGWETQYF
12,TRBD1,TRBV12-5,once,TRBJ1-1,TGTGCCAGCAGTTTATACAGGGGTGAAGCTTTCTTT,CASSLYRGEAFF
15,.,TRBV15,.,TRBJ1-5,TGTGCCGCCAGCAGTGAACAAGGGGGCAATCAGCCCCAGCATTTT,CAASSEQGGNQPQHF
13,.,TRBV20-1,.,TRBJ1-1,TGCAGTGCTAGAAAGACAGCTTACACTGAAGCTTTCTTT,CSARKTAYTEAFF
14,TRBD2,TRBV25-1,.,TRBJ2-7,TGTGCCAGCAGGGGGGGGAACCTCCCCTACGAGCAGTACTTC,CASRGGNLPYEQYF
12,.,TRBV29-1,many,TRBJ2-7,TGCAGCGTTGAGGACGGTTCCTACGAGCAGTACTTC,CSVEDGSYEQYF
14,.,TRBV7-9,.,TRBJ1-2,TGTGCCAGCAGCCCACAAGGGGGATCGGATGGCTACACCTTC,CASSPQGGSDGYTF
16,TRBD1,TRBV7-9,.,TRBJ1-4,TGTGCCAGCAGCTCCACTTGGGACAGGGGGCCTGAAAAACTGTTTTTT,CASSSTWDRGPEKLFF
17,TRBD2,TRBV7-9,.,TRBJ2-7,TGTGCCAGCAGCTTAACATCGGGGAGGGGAGCCCTAGCCGAGCAGTACTTC,CASSLTSGRGALAEQYF
13,.,TRBV29-1,few,TRBJ2-7,TGCAGCGTTTCAGAGCGGTTCTCCTACGAGCAGTACTTC,CSVSERFSYEQYF
14,.,TRBV7-2,few,TRBJ2-1,TGTGCCAGCAGCCAGGGGGGCTCCTACAATGAGCAGTTCTTC,CASSQGGSYNEQFF
16,TRBD2,TRBV10-3,.,TRBJ2-2,TGTGCCATCAGGACTAGCGGGAGGCGTAACACCGGGGAGCTGTTTTTT,CAIRTSGRRNTGELFF
11,.,TRBV6-2/TRBV6-3,few,TRBJ1-2,TGTGCCAGCAGTTCCGGCCATGGCTACACCTTC,CASSSGHGYTF
13,.,TRBV20-1,.,TRBJ2-5,TGCAGTGCTAGAGTGTCAGGGGGGGAGACCCAGTACTTC,CSARVSGGETQYF
14,.,TRBV5-1,many,TRBJ1-1,TGCGCCAGCAGCTTGGTTCAGGTGAACACTGAAGCTTTCTTT,CASSLVQVNTEAFF
15,.,TRBV4-1,many,TRBJ1-1,TGCGCCAGCAGCCAAGAAGCAGGGATGAACACTGAAGCTTTCTTT,CASSQEAGMNTEAFF
14,.,TRBV5-1,.,TRBJ2-5,TGCGCCAGCAGCTTTTGGGGGGCTCACGAGACCCAGTACTTC,CASSFWGAHETQYF